The rows below give T cell receptor beta chains drawn from one sample of a study of blood T cell repertoires in COVID-19. TCRdb's table, derived via immunoSEQ multiplex PCR, lists solely in-frame clones and lacks some. The top ten hold more than 2.5% of the sample, which has about 180,000 clones, around 85% seen once. The sample was peripheral blood. The source of these receptors is a man between 60 and 70 years old with acute or convalescent COVID-19. Each CDR3 is given with its conserved first and last residue. A D gene is named only where the DNA matches it firmly. The size of a clone is reported for some rows only, either as once, few or many, or as a class for expanded clones.

TRBD1	TRBV19	.	TRBJ2-3	TGTGCCAGTAGTAAGGACAGGGGGCTCAGCACAGATACGCAGTATTTT	CASSKDRGLSTDTQYF
.	TRBV28	.	TRBJ1-2	TGTGCCAGCAGTCGCACCAGGGTTCTGCATGGCTACACCTTC	CASSRTRVLHGYTF
TRBD2	TRBV6-5	once	TRBJ2-2	TGTGCCAGCAGTTCAGCGGGAGGGCGGAACACCGGGGAGCTGTTTTTT	CASSSAGGRNTGELFF
.	TRBV27	few	TRBJ1-5	TGTGCCAGCAGCGCACAGGGCGCGGGCAATCAGCCCCAGCATTTT	CASSAQGAGNQPQHF
.	TRBV5-1	.	TRBJ2-5	TGCGCCAGCACTCCCGCCCCCGGGTACCAAGAGACCCAGTACTTC	CASTPAPGYQETQYF
.	TRBV27	.	TRBJ1-1	TGTGCCAGCAGACCTCTGGGCTTGAACACTGAAGCTTTCTTT	CASRPLGLNTEAFF
.	TRBV10-3	.	TRBJ1-3	TGTGCCATCAGTGAATCGGGAAACACCATATATTTT	CAISESGNTIYF
TRBD2	TRBV18	few	TRBJ2-3	TGTGCCAGCTCACTCGTGGATAGCGGGCCTTCAGATACGCAGTATTTT	CASSLVDSGPSDTQYF
TRBD2	TRBV7-2	.	TRBJ2-1	TGTGCCAGCGGCTATAGCGGGAGTGGGTCCAATGAGCAGTTCTTC	CASGYSGSGSNEQFF
.	TRBV27	.	TRBJ1-1	TGTGCCAGCAGTTTGCTATTGGGGCAGGAAGCTTTCTTT	CASSLLLGQEAFF
TRBD1	TRBV27	.	TRBJ1-2	TGTGCCAGCACCCGAGGGACAGGGGGCGATGGCTACACCTTC	CASTRGTGGDGYTF
TRBD2	TRBV18	once	TRBJ2-7	TGTGCCAGCTCAACGACTAGCGGGAGGGGCGAGCAGTACTTC	CASSTTSGRGEQYF
.	TRBV6-2/TRBV6-3	.	TRBJ1-1	TGTGCCAGCAGTTACCCGACAACTGAAGCTTTCTTT	CASSYPTTEAFF
TRBD1	TRBV4-2	.	TRBJ2-3	TGTGCCAGCAGCCAAGGGGGGACAGGGGGCACAGATACGCAGTATTTT	CASSQGGTGGTDTQYF
TRBD1	TRBV5-5	.	TRBJ2-2	TGTGCCAGCAGCTGGACAGGCTGGGACACCGGGGAGCTGTTTTTT	CASSWTGWDTGELFF
TRBD1	TRBV6-5	.	TRBJ2-4	TGTGCCAGCACCCGGACAGGGACAAACATTCAGTACTTC	CASTRTGTNIQYF
TRBD2	TRBV6-5	.	TRBJ2-3	TGTGCCAGCAGTTACTTAAGCGGGAGGGGCACAGATACGCAGTATTTT	CASSYLSGRGTDTQYF
TRBD1	TRBV6-6	.	TRBJ1-3	TGTGCCAGCAGTTACTTAGACAGGGCCTCTGGAAACACCATATATTTT	CASSYLDRASGNTIYF
.	TRBV28	.	TRBJ1-3	TGTGGGGCTGTAACTGGAAACACCATATATTTT	CGAVTGNTIYF
TRBD2	TRBV10-3	.	TRBJ2-7	TGTGCCATCAGTGACGGACTAGCGGAGTACTTC	CAISDGLAEYF
.	TRBV21-1	few	TRBJ1-1	TGTGCCAGCAGCAGGGACAGACAGGGGAGGACTGAAGCTTTCTTT	CASSRDRQGRTEAFF
.	TRBV29-1	.	TRBJ2-5	TGCAGCGCAACTCAAGGGGTGAGAGAGACCCAGTACTTC	CSATQGVRETQYF
.	TRBV28	.	TRBJ1-6	TGTGCCAGCAGTCCAGCAGGGAGGTCACCCCTCCACTTT	CASSPAGRSPLHF
TRBD1	TRBV18	.	TRBJ1-1	TGTGCCAGCTCACTGGGACAGGCCGATGTGGGCGAAGCTTTCTTT	CASSLGQADVGEAFF
TRBD1	TRBV3-1/TRBV3-2	.	TRBJ1-2	TGTGCCAGCAGCCAACGGACAGGGAAAGCTAACTATGGCTACACCTTC	CASSQRTGKANYGYTF
TRBD2	TRBV7-2	.	TRBJ2-1	TGTGCCAGCAGCTGGCGGGAGAGGGGCAATGAGCAGTTCTTC	CASSWRERGNEQFF
.	TRBV18	.	TRBJ2-7	TGTGCCAGCTCACCACTCAAGAGCTCCTACGAGCAGTACTTC	CASSPLKSSYEQYF
TRBD1	TRBV5-1	once	TRBJ1-1	TGCGCCAGCAGCCAAGGGACAGGGGGCTACACTGAAGCTTTCTTT	CASSQGTGGYTEAFF
.	TRBV19	once	TRBJ1-4	TGTGCCACCTCGCGGAGGGAGAATGAAAAACTGTTTTTT	CATSRRENEKLFF
.	TRBV6-2/TRBV6-3	once	TRBJ2-7	TGTGCCAGCAGTTACTCACGGCAGAGGTCCTACGAGCAGTACTTC	CASSYSRQRSYEQYF
TRBD2	TRBV5-4	.	TRBJ2-1	TGTGCCAGCAGCTTGGGGTCTAGCGGGCGCAATGAGCAGTTCTTC	CASSLGSSGRNEQFF
.	TRBV3-1/TRBV3-2	.	TRBJ1-4	TGTGCCAGCAGCCAAACGCGATCTGGGTTTAGGGGATCGTTAGGTGAAAAACTGTTTTTT	CASSQTRSGFRGSLGEKLFF
.	TRBV24-1	.	TRBJ1-2	TGTGCCACCAGTGACCCCGCCCCGGGTAGGGGCTACACCTTC	CATSDPAPGRGYTF
.	TRBV3-1/TRBV3-2	.	TRBJ2-1	TGTGCCAGCAGCCTCCGGGGTAGCGGAGACAATGAGCAGTTCTTC	CASSLRGSGDNEQFF
TRBD1	TRBV3-1/TRBV3-2	.	TRBJ1-6	TGTGCCAGCAGCCAAGGACAGGGCCTACTCCTTTCACCCCTCCACTTT	CASSQGQGLLLSPLHF
.	TRBV19	once	TRBJ1-6	TGTGCCAGTAGCCAGCAAGGACATGGTAATTCACCCCTCCACTTT	CASSQQGHGNSPLHF
TRBD2	TRBV6-2/TRBV6-3	.	TRBJ2-1	TGTGCCAGCAGCCCCGGGGCTAGCGGGCCTTACAATGAGCAGTTCTTC	CASSPGASGPYNEQFF
.	TRBV6-2/TRBV6-3	.	TRBJ2-3	TGTGCCAGCAGTTACACCCCTGGGGGGAGAAGGGTAGATACGCAGTATTTT	CASSYTPGGRRVDTQYF
.	TRBV12-3/TRBV12-4	.	TRBJ1-1	TGTGCCAGCTCTTACAGGAACACTGAAGCTTTCTTT	CASSYRNTEAFF
TRBD1	TRBV5-1	.	TRBJ2-3	TGCGCCAGCAGCTTGCGGCAGGGGGCCAGCACAGATACGCAGTATTTT	CASSLRQGASTDTQYF
.	TRBV2	.	TRBJ2-2	TGTGCCAGCGGGACACACACCGGGGAGCTGTTTTTT	CASGTHTGELFF
.	TRBV6-1	.	TRBJ2-1	TGTGCCAGCAGTGGCCAGGACAGCCGCTCCTACAATGAGCAGTTCTTC	CASSGQDSRSYNEQFF
TRBD2	TRBV28	.	TRBJ2-7	TGTGCCAGCAGATCTAGCGGCCTGACCTACGAGCAGTACTTC	CASRSSGLTYEQYF
.	TRBV6-5	.	TRBJ1-5	TGTGCCAGCAGTTACTCGGAGGCGGAGCCCCAGCATTTT	CASSYSEAEPQHF
TRBD1	TRBV5-6	few	TRBJ2-2	TGTGCCAGCAGCTTGCGGACAGGGTCAGCCGGGGAGCTGTTTTTT	CASSLRTGSAGELFF
.	TRBV4-1	.	TRBJ1-5	TGCGCCAGCAGCCAAGAAGGACAAATGTATAGCAATCAGCCCCAGCATTTT	CASSQEGQMYSNQPQHF
TRBD2	TRBV5-1	.	TRBJ2-1	TGCGCCAGCACCCGTGGGGACGGGAGGATTTTCAATGAGCAGTTCTTC	CASTRGDGRIFNEQFF
.	TRBV13	.	TRBJ1-1	TGTGCCAGCGCCTACAGGGCGTACACTGAAGCTTTCTTT	CASAYRAYTEAFF
.	TRBV19	.	TRBJ2-5	TGTGCCAGTAGTCGGCGGAAAGAAGAGACCCAGTACTTC	CASSRRKEETQYF
TRBD2	TRBV2	.	TRBJ2-1	TGTGCCAGCAGTGAACAGGGACTAGCGTACTACAATGAGCAGTTCTTC	CASSEQGLAYYNEQFF
TRBD2	TRBV2	.	TRBJ2-1	TGTGCCAGCACAAGGACTAGCGGCTACAATGAGCAGTTCTTC	CASTRTSGYNEQFF
.	TRBV5-4	.	TRBJ2-2	TGTGCCAGCAGCTTGGGTACTAGCACGAACACCGGGGAGCTGTTTTTT	CASSLGTSTNTGELFF
TRBD1	TRBV6-5	.	TRBJ1-2	TGTGCCAGCAGACCGGGACAGCTAAACTATGGCTACACCTTC	CASRPGQLNYGYTF
TRBD2	TRBV27	.	TRBJ2-7	TGTGCCAGCAGTTCCGGGGGACTACCCTACGAGCAGTACTTC	CASSSGGLPYEQYF
.	TRBV30	.	TRBJ1-1	TGTGCCTGGAGTCCAACGCCGAGGAACACTGAAGCTTTCTTT	CAWSPTPRNTEAFF
.	TRBV19	.	TRBJ2-1	TGTGCCAGTAGTACCCCCTCTAGCGCCACACAGTTCTTC	CASSTPSSATQFF
.	TRBV5-6	.	TRBJ1-5	TGTGCCAGCAGCTTGGAGAGGGTGAATAGGAGGCCCCAGCATTTT	CASSLERVNRRPQHF